This T cell receptor beta chain was identified during a study of cytomegalovirus exposure and HLA in healthy donors. Concerning this clone itself: Other DNA sequences in this specimen translate into the identical CDR3.

Amplification used 60 Vbeta primers and 13 Jbeta primers. Libraries were prepared by immunoSEQ multiplex PCR; TCRdb keeps only in-frame clonotypes and omits some of them. The sample records 100,000 to 150,000 clones, around 80% being singletons. When sampled, the donors appeared nominally healthy, though they likely had unrecorded immune exposures. Sequences were obtained from PBMCs. This receptor was identified in a woman aged 55-70 years in good health and CMV-seropositive.

This chain's CDR3 is CASSLRLVAADTQYF. CDR3 in DNA: TGTGCCAGCAGTTTAAGACTAGTGGCGGCAGATACGCAGTATTTT. The chain has TRBV27 and TRBJ2-3; D may be TRBD2 (6 bases). The CDR3 extends over 15 amino acids. Germline assignment: CDR1 MNHEY and CDR2 SMNVEV (reference sequence). The V end was cut by 2 bases, the J end by 4 bases, with 13 bases between.